These T cell receptor beta chains were read from a single sample in a study of blood T cell repertoires in COVID-19. TCRdb's table, derived via immunoSEQ multiplex PCR, lists solely in-frame clones and lacks some. The sample consists of more than 200,000 clones, about 80% of them appearing once. Material: peripheral blood. These receptors all come from a man aged 50-60 years with active or convalescent COVID-19. The CDR3 runs from the conserved cysteine through the conserved F or W. Fields, in order: CDR3 length, D gene, J gene, clone size, V gene, CDR3 DNA, CDR3 protein. D genes are given only for firm matches. Clone size is not always given. Where it is, it says once, few, many or a class for expanded clones.

length: 14
D: TRBD2
J: TRBJ2-1
size: NA
V: TRBV25-1
DNA: TGTGCCAGCAGAAGAGCGGGGGATTACAATGAGCAGTTCTTC
CDR3: CASRRAGDYNEQFF

length: 16
D: NA
J: TRBJ1-3
size: NA
V: TRBV19
DNA: TGTGCCAGTAGTAGCGGTTTGAGGAATGCTGGAAACACCATATATTTT
CDR3: CASSSGLRNAGNTIYF

length: 11
D: NA
J: TRBJ2-7
size: NA
V: TRBV29-1
DNA: TGCAGCGTTGAGGAGGGTTTCGAGCAGTACTTC
CDR3: CSVEEGFEQYF

length: 15
D: NA
J: TRBJ1-2
size: few
V: TRBV28
DNA: TGTGCCAGCAGCCCCGGGACAAGCGGGATCTTTGGCTACACCTTC
CDR3: CASSPGTSGIFGYTF

length: 15
D: TRBD2
J: TRBJ2-1
size: NA
V: TRBV30
DNA: TGTGCCTGGAGTCCTGGACTAGCCGTTTACAATGAGCAGTTCTTC
CDR3: CAWSPGLAVYNEQFF

length: 17
D: TRBD1
J: TRBJ1-4
size: once
V: TRBV4-2
DNA: TGTGCCAGCAGCCTGGGACAGGGGGATGCAACTAATGAAAAACTGTTTTTT
CDR3: CASSLGQGDATNEKLFF

length: 17
D: NA
J: TRBJ2-3
size: NA
V: TRBV10-3
DNA: TGTGCCATCAGGCTAGGAGGGACTCCCGGGAGCACAGATACGCAGTATTTT
CDR3: CAIRLGGTPGSTDTQYF

length: 14
D: NA
J: TRBJ2-3
size: once
V: TRBV5-4
DNA: TGTGCCAGCAGCGCGTCGACAGCCACAGATACGCAGTATTTT
CDR3: CASSASTATDTQYF

length: 15
D: TRBD1
J: TRBJ1-5
size: NA
V: TRBV7-6
DNA: TGTGCCAGCAGCTTAGGGGACAGAAGGAATCAGCCCCAGCATTTT
CDR3: CASSLGDRRNQPQHF

length: 15
D: NA
J: TRBJ1-5
size: few
V: TRBV30
DNA: TGTGCCTGGAGCTCGGTGGGGGGAAGCAATCAGCCCCAGCATTTT
CDR3: CAWSSVGGSNQPQHF

length: 14
D: NA
J: TRBJ1-1
size: few
V: TRBV5-1
DNA: TGCGCCAGCAGCTTGACGGGGATGAACACTGAAGCTTTCTTT
CDR3: CASSLTGMNTEAFF

length: 14
D: NA
J: TRBJ2-5
size: NA
V: TRBV3-1/TRBV3-2
DNA: TGTGCCAGCAGCCAAGATGACAGCGGGGAGACCCAGTACTTC
CDR3: CASSQDDSGETQYF

length: 15
D: TRBD2
J: TRBJ2-5
size: NA
V: TRBV6-1
DNA: TGTGCCAGCAGTGGTACTAGCGGGGGGGTAAAGACCCAGTACTTC
CDR3: CASSGTSGGVKTQYF

length: 12
D: TRBD1
J: TRBJ2-1
size: NA
V: TRBV29-1
DNA: TGCAGCGCCGGGACAGGGGACAATGAGCAGTTCTTC
CDR3: CSAGTGDNEQFF

length: 14
D: TRBD2
J: TRBJ2-2
size: NA
V: TRBV2
DNA: TGTGCCAGCAGCCTAGCGGGGGGGACGGGGGAGCTGTTTTTT
CDR3: CASSLAGGTGELFF

length: 15
D: TRBD2
J: TRBJ2-5
size: NA
V: TRBV10-2
DNA: TGCGCCAGCAGTTCCCTAGCGGGGGGGCTGGAGACCCAGTACTTC
CDR3: CASSSLAGGLETQYF

length: 20
D: TRBD1
J: TRBJ1-5
size: NA
V: TRBV19
DNA: TGTGCCACCCGACACAGGAGTTGGGGGCAGGGGGAAATAGCCGATCAGCCCCAGCATTTT
CDR3: CATRHRSWGQGEIADQPQHF

length: 13
D: TRBD1
J: TRBJ2-5
size: NA
V: TRBV5-4
DNA: TGTGCCAGCAGCCAAGGGGGCTGGGAGACCCAGTACTTC
CDR3: CASSQGGWETQYF

length: 14
D: NA
J: TRBJ1-2
size: once
V: TRBV7-9
DNA: TGTGCCAGCAGCTTAGAGGGGATTTCTGAGGGCTACACCTTC
CDR3: CASSLEGISEGYTF

length: 15
D: NA
J: TRBJ1-5
size: NA
V: TRBV2
DNA: TGTGCCAGCAGGGGTGGCAGGGATAGCAATCAGCCCCAGCATTTT
CDR3: CASRGGRDSNQPQHF

length: 15
D: TRBD1
J: TRBJ1-1
size: NA
V: TRBV6-1
DNA: TGTGCCAGCAGTGACGAGGGACAGATGAACACTGAAGCTTTCTTT
CDR3: CASSDEGQMNTEAFF

length: 16
D: NA
J: TRBJ1-5
size: NA
V: TRBV7-9
DNA: TGTGCCAGCAGCTTATCGTTTCAGAATAGCAATCAGCCCCAGCATTTT
CDR3: CASSLSFQNSNQPQHF

length: 15
D: NA
J: TRBJ2-7
size: NA
V: TRBV6-5
DNA: TGTGCCAGCAGCAAGAAACAGGGGGGGGCCTACGAGCAGTACTTC
CDR3: CASSKKQGGAYEQYF

length: 13
D: TRBD1
J: TRBJ2-5
size: NA
V: TRBV30
DNA: TGTGCCGGTCACAGGGGTTCTCAAGAGACCCAGTACTTC
CDR3: CAGHRGSQETQYF

length: 14
D: NA
J: TRBJ1-2
size: NA
V: TRBV5-5
DNA: TGTGCCAGCAGCTGGGTGACATCGGGATATGACTACACCTTC
CDR3: CASSWVTSGYDYTF

length: 15
D: TRBD2
J: TRBJ2-3
size: NA
V: TRBV10-3
DNA: TGTGCCATCAGTGAGTCCGTAGGGAGGGCAGATACGCAGTATTTT
CDR3: CAISESVGRADTQYF